This T cell receptor (beta chain) was sequenced in a study of cytomegalovirus exposure and HLA in healthy donors. A remark on this clone: Antigen unknown.

In the PCR, 60 Vbeta and 13 Jbeta primers were used. Using immunoSEQ multiplex PCR, the repertoire was profiled, and TCRdb retains in-frame clones only, with some absent. The sample lists 130,000 to 150,000 clones; roughly 79% were seen once. Study results and caveats: According to an earlier analysis, most TCR beta V segments yielded productive rearrangements about 87% or about 30% of the time. Usually a TCR sequence was rare, but some public TCRs were found in many donors.

Material: PBMCs. The TCR originated in a woman aged 40-49 years in good health and CMV-seropositive.

CDR3 residues: CASSLPGDEQFF. CDR3 coding DNA: TGCGCCAGCAGCTTGCCAGGGGATGAGCAGTTCTTC. V gene TRBV5-1 combines with J gene TRBJ2-1, with TRBD1 as a possible D gene (6 bases). V was trimmed by 1 base and J by 8 bases, leaving 7 bases between them. CDR3 length: 12 amino acids. Germline V lookup: CDR1 SGHRS, CDR2 YFSETQ.